This T cell receptor (beta chain) originates from a study of cytomegalovirus exposure and HLA in healthy donors. Points from the study as a whole: For presence/absence analyses, sequencing depth was assumed to be roughly uniform across donors. Later analysis reportedly placed an Asian-associated ancestry cluster below the approximately 650-donor mean in N-insertions. Specific recognition of CMV antigens was confirmed in vitro for a few chains (all CMV-associated).

Primers included in the PCR were 60 Vbeta and 13 Jbeta primers. The assay was immunoSEQ multiplex PCR, and TCRdb's table has in-frame clones only and misses some. The table records more than 110,000 clones, less than 85% of them present only once. Germline V lookup: CDR1 SEHNR, CDR2 FQNEAQ (reference sequence). This CDR3 has 12 residues. As for this clone: Its cognate antigen is unknown. The junction differs from germline at one of its ends, possibly a read error.

The sample was PBMCs. The sequence was obtained from a woman in her 50s in good health and CMV-seropositive. The chain uses TRBV7-9 and TRBJ1-2; perhaps TRBD1 as D (6 bases). The CDR3 DNA sequence: TGTTCCAGCAGCTTTCCAGGGGATGGCTACACCTTC. Translating it yields CSSSFPGDGYTF.